This is a list of T cell receptor beta chains from one sample in a study of shared clonotypes between healthy human individuals. Assay: immunoSEQ multiplex PCR; the TCRdb copy retains only in-frame clones and omits some. The data contain some 800,000 clones, nearly 95% of them singletons. Sequenced material: naive CD8+ T cells sorted from blood. The receptors come from a man younger than 40 in good health. Each CDR3 is given with its conserved first and last residue. A D gene is named only where the DNA matches it firmly. Size is stated for part of the rows, as once, few or many counts, or as a class when the clone is expanded.

clone size	V gene	D gene	J gene	CDR3 DNA	CDR3 protein
once	TRBV27	.	TRBJ2-1	TGTGCCAGCAGTTTAAGGTCGGTCAATGAGCAGTTCTTC	CASSLRSVNEQFF
.	TRBV4-1	.	TRBJ2-7	TGCGCCAGCAGCCAAGTTTCCGGGACGGGTTCCTACGAGCAGTACTTC	CASSQVSGTGSYEQYF
.	TRBV5-4	TRBD2	TRBJ2-7	TGTGCCAGCAGCTCGGTGGGGGGGATCTACTACGAGCAGTACTTC	CASSSVGGIYYEQYF
.	TRBV4-3	TRBD2	TRBJ2-7	TGCGCCAGCAGCCAGGCTTGGGGGGAGGGCCTCTACGAGCAGTACTTC	CASSQAWGEGLYEQYF
.	TRBV5-1	TRBD2	TRBJ2-3	TGCGCCAGCAGGGACACTAGCGGGAGCGGTGTGAGCACAGATACGCAGTATTTT	CASRDTSGSGVSTDTQYF
.	TRBV7-2	.	TRBJ2-7	TGTGCCAGCAGCCAAACGCGGGCCTACGAGCAGTACTTC	CASSQTRAYEQYF
.	TRBV15	.	TRBJ2-1	TGTGCCACCAGCAGTTTCGCCGCCAGCTCCTACAATGAGCAGTTCTTC	CATSSFAASSYNEQFF
.	TRBV15	.	TRBJ2-7	TGTGCCACCAGCAGAGATGGGGTCACCTACGAGCAGTACTTC	CATSRDGVTYEQYF
.	TRBV10-1	TRBD1	TRBJ2-3	TGCGCCAGCAGTAAAGGGACAGGCAGCACAGATACGCAGTATTTT	CASSKGTGSTDTQYF
.	TRBV7-9	TRBD2	TRBJ2-1	TGTGCCAGCAGCTTGGGACTAGGCCTCAATGAGCAGTTCTTC	CASSLGLGLNEQFF
.	TRBV27	.	TRBJ2-7	TGTGCCAGCAGTCTCGGACCCCCCAGCGAGCGGCTTTACGAGCAGTACTTC	CASSLGPPSERLYEQYF
.	TRBV27	.	TRBJ2-5	TGTGCCAGCAGTTCAGGGCCAACAGGGACGGAGACCCAGTACTTC	CASSSGPTGTETQYF
.	TRBV27	.	TRBJ1-5	TGTGCCAGCAGTCCACGGACGGGGGGACAGCCCCAGCATTTT	CASSPRTGGQPQHF
.	TRBV4-3	.	TRBJ2-7	TGCGCCAGCAGCCAAGATGTCGCCTACGAGCAGTACTTC	CASSQDVAYEQYF
.	TRBV27	TRBD1	TRBJ2-2	TGTGCCAGCACGCGACGGCCAGGACAGGGATCTTCCGGGGAGCTGTTTTTT	CASTRRPGQGSSGELFF
.	TRBV29-1	TRBD1	TRBJ2-7	TGCAGCGTCAGTACAGGGGACTACGAGCAGTACTTC	CSVSTGDYEQYF
few	TRBV7-9	.	TRBJ1-5	TGTGCCAGCAGCTCCACAGGGAGCAATCAGCCCCAGCATTTT	CASSSTGSNQPQHF
.	TRBV4-3	.	TRBJ1-1	TGCGCCAGCAGCCAAGATCTTCTGCGGAACACTGAAGCTTTCTTT	CASSQDLLRNTEAFF
.	TRBV30	.	TRBJ2-1	TGTGCCTGGAACTATCAGAGCTCCTACAATGAGCAGTTCTTC	CAWNYQSSYNEQFF
.	TRBV27	.	TRBJ1-1	TGTGCCAGCAGTTTTATGGAGGGCGCGAGCACTGAAGCTTTCTTT	CASSFMEGASTEAFF
.	TRBV29-1	TRBD1	TRBJ1-2	TGCAGCGCCGGAAGACTAGGACAGGGGAGGGATGGCTACACCTTC	CSAGRLGQGRDGYTF
once	TRBV19	.	TRBJ2-7	TGTGCCAGTAGTATGGGCAGAGCCTACGAGCAGTACTTC	CASSMGRAYEQYF
once	TRBV28	TRBD1	TRBJ1-5	TGTGCCAGCAGGGGGGGGGACAGGGTTTATCAGCCCCAGCATTTT	CASRGGDRVYQPQHF
.	TRBV15	.	TRBJ2-3	TGTGCCACCAGGAGCGGTAGCACAGATACGCAGTATTTT	CATRSGSTDTQYF
.	TRBV9	.	TRBJ2-1	TGTGCCAGCAGCGTAGCTACAGGGACCATCTTCCAGTTCTTC	CASSVATGTIFQFF
.	TRBV6-5	TRBD2	TRBJ2-7	TGTGCCAGCAGTCCTGGGCTAGCGGGTTCGCACGAGCAGTACTTC	CASSPGLAGSHEQYF